The 18 T cell receptor beta chains listed next were all sequenced from one sample in a study of T cells in localized non-small cell lung cancer. Using immunoSEQ multiplex PCR, the repertoire was profiled, and TCRdb retains in-frame clones only, with some absent. The sample includes approximately 100,000 clones, roughly 90% of them seen just once. The specimen was PBMCs, collected before any cancer treatment. The receptors shown here come from a woman between 35 and 75 years old with stage II squamous cell lung carcinoma.

The chain uses TRBV10-2 and TRBJ1-1; no definite D call. The germline V and J ends were trimmed by 4 bases and 1 base, with 4 bases remaining between them. Per germline, CDR1 WSHSY and CDR2 SAAADI. This CDR3 region has 12 residues. CDR3 DNA sequence: TGCGCCAGCAGTGGACGGAACACTGAAGCTTTCTTT. Amino acids: CASSGRNTEAFF.

The chain carries TRBV11-2 and TRBJ2-3; 10 nucleotides agree with TRBD1. Unmatched junction bases numbered 10, after V lost 3 bases and J lost 4 bases. The CDR3 length is 17 residues. Germline V lookup: CDR1 SGHAT, CDR2 FQNNGV. The DNA of the CDR3 is TGTGCCAGCAGCTTTGGCCTGGACAGGGGGTGGGCAGATACGCAGTATTTT. It encodes CASSFGLDRGWADTQYF.

This clone was seen a single time. This chain connects TRBV27 to TRBJ2-7; 9 bases match TRBD1. V shed 5 bases, J shed 2 bases, and the junction held 7 bases outside the gene matches. This CDR3 comprises 15 residues. Germline CDR1 is MNHEY and CDR2 is SMNVEV (reference sequence). The CDR3 DNA follows: TGTGCCAGCAGTCAAGGGACAGGGAAAACCTACGAGCAGTACTTC. Its translation is CASSQGTGKTYEQYF.

The chain uses TRBV27 and TRBJ1-5, with 9 bases identical to TRBD1. Trimming at V came to 5 bases and at J to 1 base, leaving 3 bases not matched to a gene. The CDR3 has 15 amino acids. Germline CDR1 MNHEY, CDR2 SMNVEV (reference sequence). CDR3 sequence reads: CASSPQGASNQPQHF. The DNA of the CDR3 is TGTGCCAGCAGTCCACAGGGGGCGAGCAATCAGCCCCAGCATTTT.

The V call is TRBV9, the J call TRBJ1-3; the D gene is possibly TRBD1 (5 bases). The V and J ends lost 7 bases and 0 bases respectively, with 11 bases between them. The CDR3 runs to 14 residues. Germline values: CDR1 SGDLS, CDR2 YYNGEE. CDR3 DNA sequence: TGTGCCAGCGGCCAGGGACGCTCTGGAAACACCATATATTTT. Its protein is CASGQGRSGNTIYF.

V is TRBV27 and J is TRBJ2-7; no clear D. Looked up from germline, CDR1 is MNHEY and CDR2 is SMNVEV (reference sequence). The CDR3 is 16 amino acids. Trimming pared 6 bases from V and 2 bases from J, leaving 20 bases between. DNA of the CDR3: TGTGCCAGCAGGGCCTTATTGGTTGGGCAGACCTACGAGCAGTACTTC. Translation: CASRALLVGQTYEQYF.

The chain has TRBV15 and TRBJ2-1; TRBD2 might be the D (5 bases). CDR1 is LNHNV, CDR2 YYDKDF, per germline (reference sequence). V lost 6 bases, J lost 9 bases, and 12 bases lay in between. This CDR3 region has 12 residues. Written as DNA, the CDR3 is TGTGCCACCAGGGAGCCTCGGGGTGAGCAGTTCTTC. It yields the protein CATREPRGEQFF.

This chain joins TRBV19 and TRBJ1-2; 7 nucleotides line up with TRBD1. The junction had 4 bases not matched to a gene; V was cut back by 4 bases and J by 2 bases. The CDR3 is 14 residues long. Germline V gene data show CDR1 as LNHDA and CDR2 as SQIVND (reference sequence). CDR3 sequence (DNA): TGTGCCAGTAGTAGCCCGGGACAGAACTATGGCTACACCTTC. Protein product: CASSSPGQNYGYTF. Full variable domain (rest looked up from reference TRBV19 and TRBJ1-2): DGGITQSPKYLFRKEGQNVTLSCEQNLNHDAMYWYRQDPGQGLRLIYYSQIVNDFQKGDIAEGYSVSREKKESFPLTVTSAQKNPTAFYLCASSSPGQNYGYTFGSGTRLTVV.

V and J are TRBV7-6 and TRBJ1-6; D perhaps matches TRBD1 (6 bases). V lost 4 bases to trimming and J lost 9 bases, with 16 bases between them. Per germline, CDR1 SGHVS and CDR2 FNYEAQ. The CDR3 consists of 15 residues. CDR3 DNA: TGTGCCAGCAGCTCCAATACAGGGTTCGTTTCACCCCTCCACTTT. Its translation is CASSSNTGFVSPLHF.

The chain couples TRBV14 to TRBJ2-1, with 7 positions matching TRBD2. This CDR3 has 16 residues. Trimming took 4 bases from V and 2 from J; bases not matched to a gene: 8. The V gene's germline CDR1 is SGHDN and CDR2 FVKESK. The CDR3 sequence is CASSLLLGGAYNEQFF. The CDR3 DNA reads as TGTGCCAGCAGCCTCCTACTTGGGGGGGCCTACAATGAGCAGTTCTTC.

The rearrangement links TRBV25-1 to TRBJ2-5; 7 bases are a match to TRBD2. V dropped 1 base and J dropped 4; count of bases not matched to a gene: 9. The CDR3 length is 16 residues. The germline CDR1 and CDR2 sequences are MGHDK and SYGVNS. For the CDR3, the DNA is TGTGCCAGCAGTGAATGGACGGGAGGTCTAGCAGAGACCCAGTACTTC. It translates to CASSEWTGGLAETQYF. Full variable domain (outside the CDR3, taken from reference TRBV25-1 and TRBJ2-5): EADIYQTPRYLVIGTGKKITLECSQTMGHDKMYWYQQDPGMELHLIHYSYGVNSTEKGDLSSESTVSRIRTEHFPLTLESARPSHTSQYLCASSEWTGGLAETQYFGPGTRLLVL.

The chain carries TRBV25-1 and TRBJ1-1, with a possible D match to TRBD1 (5 bases). The CDR3 runs to 14 residues. Trimming stripped 5 bases from V and 8 bases from J, with 18 bases between. Germline V lookup: CDR1 MGHDK, CDR2 SYGVNS. CDR3 sequence reads: CASSPLGGGQEAFF. As DNA, the CDR3 is TGTGCCAGCAGTCCCCTCGGGGGTGGGCAGGAAGCTTTCTTT.

The V and J genes are TRBV7-2 and TRBJ1-2; D perhaps matches TRBD1 (5 bases). Germline lookup yields CDR1 SGHTA and CDR2 FQGNSA. The CDR3 runs 14 residues. The V end was cut by 1 base, the J end by 2 bases, with 8 bases between. The CDR3 coding sequence is TGTGCCAGCAGCTTAGGAGACAGAAACTATGGCTACACCTTC. Its protein product is CASSLGDRNYGYTF.

V gene TRBV29-1 combines with J gene TRBJ1-1, with D possibly TRBD1 on 5 matching bases. Looked up from germline, CDR1 is SQVTM and CDR2 is ANQGSEA. Trimming left V 7 bases short and J 7 bases short, with 13 bases between. This CDR3 is built from 11 residues. CDR3 nucleotides: TGCAGCGGCCGGGGCCCCGGTGAAGCTTTCTTT. Amino acid sequence: CSGRGPGEAFF.

The rearrangement joins TRBV5-1 to TRBJ1-2; 8 bases agree with TRBD1. The CDR3 loop spans 14 amino acids. Trimming removed 0 bases from V and 5 bases from J; junction bases left unmatched: 3. Germline V gene sequence: CDR1 SGHRS, CDR2 YFSETQ. The CDR3 loop reads CASSLEGQAYGYTF. The CDR3 nucleotides read TGCGCCAGCAGCTTGGAGGGACAGGCTTATGGCTACACCTTC.

The chain uses TRBV19 and TRBJ2-3; tentative D call: TRBD2 (5 bases). CDR1 is LNHDA, CDR2 SQIVND, per germline (reference sequence). The CDR3 consists of 11 residues. The V end lost 5 bases, the J end lost 10 bases, and 10 bases lay between the germline ends. The DNA for the CDR3 is TGTGCCAGTAGTGAGGGCCATGCGCAGTATTTT. Amino acids: CASSEGHAQYF.

CDR3 coding DNA: TGTGCCTTCCAGGGGGCGGAGGGCTATGGCTACACCTTC. Encoded protein: CAFQGAEGYGYTF. V gene TRBV30 combines with J gene TRBJ1-2; 8 bases are a match to TRBD1. The CDR3 totals 13 residues. Unmatched junction bases numbered 8, after V lost 7 bases and J lost 4 bases. Germline V gene data show CDR1 as GTSNPN and CDR2 as SVGIG (reference sequence).

This chain uses TRBV29-1 with TRBJ1-2, with 10 bases matching TRBD1. Trimming at V came to 6 bases and at J to 7 bases, leaving 8 bases not matched to a gene. Germline values: CDR1 SQVTM, CDR2 ANQGSEA. This CDR3 contains 13 residues. CDR3 in DNA: TGCAGCGTAAGGACAGGGGGATCTGGTGGCTACACCTTC. It encodes CSVRTGGSGGYTF.